The rows below give T cell receptor beta chains drawn from one sample of a study of T-cell memory formation after mild COVID-19. TCRdb re-derived calls from the 5' RACE reads in MiXCR, one entry per CDR3 protein. The table has roughly 580,000 distinct CDR3 sequences, around 17% seen once; the top ten hold more than 10%. The specimen was PBMCs or a T cell subset sorted from them (not recorded which). The receptor set was obtained from an adult woman who had mild COVID-19 (a few samples of this study predate the infection). Cell type and time point are not known. The CDR3 runs from the conserved cysteine through the conserved F or W. Each record gives: D gene, V gene, clone size, J gene, CDR3 DNA, CDR3 protein. A D gene is named only where the DNA matches it firmly. Rows give clone size only sometimes, using once, few, many, or a class for an expanded clone.

D: TRBD1; V: TRBV10-3; size: NA; J: TRBJ2-7; DNA: TGTGCCATCAGTGAGTCGGGATTAGTGGTCGTGTGGGACAGGGATTCCTACGAGCAGTACTTC; CDR3: CAISESGLVVVWDRDSYEQYF
D: TRBD2; V: TRBV5-1; size: NA; J: TRBJ2-1; DNA: TGCGCCAGCTTTGGCGGGGGTCTCTACAATGAGCAGTTCTTC; CDR3: CASFGGGLYNEQFF
D: NA; V: TRBV6-4; size: few; J: TRBJ2-1; DNA: TGTGCCAGCAGTGAATCTGGGAACAATGAGCAGTTCTTC; CDR3: CASSESGNNEQFF
D: TRBD2; V: TRBV7-2; size: NA; J: TRBJ2-7; DNA: TGTGCCAGCACCTTCGCGGGGGATAACTACGAGCAGTACTTC; CDR3: CASTFAGDNYEQYF
D: NA; V: TRBV12-3/TRBV12-4; size: few; J: TRBJ2-3; DNA: TGTGCCAGCAGTTTGCGGATCCCTAGCACAGATACGCAGTATTTT; CDR3: CASSLRIPSTDTQYF
D: NA; V: TRBV6-5; size: NA; J: TRBJ1-6; DNA: TGTGCCAGCAGTCAAGGAGGACCCCTCCACTTT; CDR3: CASSQGGPLHF
D: NA; V: TRBV29-1; size: NA; J: TRBJ2-3; DNA: TGCAGCGTCCGGAATTCGGACACAGATACGCAGTATTTT; CDR3: CSVRNSDTDTQYF
D: NA; V: TRBV6-2/TRBV6-3; size: few; J: TRBJ2-7; DNA: TGTGCCAGCAGTGGACGACAGTCCTATACCCCCCGGGCTAGCAGAAAATACGAGCAGTACTTC; CDR3: CASSGRQSYTPRASRKYEQYF
D: NA; V: TRBV5-1; size: few; J: TRBJ1-2; DNA: TGCGCCAGCAGCTTGGACAAGGGCGGATATGGCTACACCTTC; CDR3: CASSLDKGGYGYTF
D: NA; V: TRBV6-6; size: NA; J: TRBJ2-5; DNA: TGTGCCAGCAGTTACCCTCTCCGGGACAACCAAGAGACCCAGTACTTC; CDR3: CASSYPLRDNQETQYF
D: NA; V: TRBV5-1; size: many; J: TRBJ1-1; DNA: TGCGCCAGCGGTACATACGGACAGTTCACTGAAGCTTTCTTT; CDR3: CASGTYGQFTEAFF
D: TRBD1; V: TRBV5-6; size: few; J: TRBJ1-4; DNA: TGTGCCAGCAGCCGACTGGACAGGGCGGCTGAAAAACTGTTTTTT; CDR3: CASSRLDRAAEKLFF
D: TRBD1; V: TRBV5-1; size: NA; J: TRBJ2-1; DNA: TGCGCCAGCAGCCCCAAGACAGGGATGGACAATGAGCAGTTCTTC; CDR3: CASSPKTGMDNEQFF
D: TRBD2; V: TRBV4-2; size: NA; J: TRBJ2-7; DNA: TGTGCCAGCAGCCCAAGACTAGCCGAGGCCTACGAGCAGTACTTC; CDR3: CASSPRLAEAYEQYF
D: TRBD2; V: TRBV6-5; size: NA; J: TRBJ2-5; DNA: TGTGCCAGCACCGAACTAGCGGGAGGGGGGACCCAGTACTTC; CDR3: CASTELAGGGTQYF
D: NA; V: TRBV6-5; size: few; J: TRBJ2-1; DNA: TGTGCCAGCAGTTACCCTGGAGTTAATGAGCAGTTCTTC; CDR3: CASSYPGVNEQFF
D: TRBD2; V: TRBV7-3; size: NA; J: TRBJ2-3; DNA: TGTGCCAGCGGGGGGGCAGATACGCAGTATTTT; CDR3: CASGGADTQYF
D: NA; V: TRBV7-9; size: NA; J: TRBJ2-1; DNA: TGTGCCCTCGGGAGAAATGAGCAGTTCTTC; CDR3: CALGRNEQFF
D: TRBD1; V: TRBV29-1; size: few; J: TRBJ2-3; DNA: TGCAGCGTTCCCGACGACAGGGCGGCCACAGATACGCAGTATTTT; CDR3: CSVPDDRAATDTQYF
D: NA; V: TRBV7-9; size: few; J: TRBJ2-7; DNA: TGTGCCAGCAGCTTAGTCGGCGGGTACTCCTACGAGCAGTACTTC; CDR3: CASSLVGGYSYEQYF
D: TRBD2; V: TRBV7-8; size: NA; J: TRBJ2-1; DNA: TGTGCCAGCAGCTTAGGAGTTAGCGGGGGTCCCAACTACAATGAGCAGTTCTTC; CDR3: CASSLGVSGGPNYNEQFF
D: TRBD2; V: TRBV24-1; size: few; J: TRBJ2-7; DNA: TGTGCCACCAGTCGGACTAGCGGGAGCGAGCAGTACTTC; CDR3: CATSRTSGSEQYF
D: NA; V: TRBV20-1; size: few; J: TRBJ2-7; DNA: TGCAGTGCTAATACGCGGACCGAAGCCTACGAGCAGTACTTC; CDR3: CSANTRTEAYEQYF
D: NA; V: TRBV27; size: NA; J: TRBJ1-2; DNA: TGTGCCAGCAGCACCCTGATGGCAGGTGGGAATGGCTACACCTTC; CDR3: CASSTLMAGGNGYTF
D: NA; V: TRBV9; size: NA; J: TRBJ1-1; DNA: TGTGCCAGCAGGGCGGCCGGGAACACTGAAGCTTTCTTT; CDR3: CASRAAGNTEAFF